The T cell receptor (beta chain) under discussion was sequenced for a study of OX40 agonist ivuxolimab in advanced cancers. Study-wide background: Eligibility rules accepted prior anti-PD-1, anti-PD-L1 or anti-CTLA-4 therapy, and over 35% had some.

TCRdb keeps only in-frame clones here, not all; method: immunoSEQ multiplex PCR. The sample lists 68,000 or so clones; roughly 85% were seen once. Patients with a history of autoimmune disease or on systemic immunosuppression were excluded. The table lists this clone with a few counts. The antigen is unknown. This sample also contains other DNA sequences that code for the same CDR3. Whole-study results and caveats: Several nonresponders also turned out to have low normalized T-cell clonal expansion.

The CDR3 is made up of 14 amino acids. Germline CDR1 and CDR2: MNHEY and SVGAGI. V was pared by 5 bases and J by 3 bases, with 4 bases of the junction left unmatched. Specimen: CD4+ or CD8+ T cells sorted from blood, collected in a trial of the OX40 agonist ivuxolimab. The receptor's source is an adult with an advanced solid tumor such as melanoma, head and neck, liver or kidney cancer. This rearrangement joins TRBV6-5 to TRBJ2-5; 9 positions match TRBD2. The CDR3 here is CASSRLAAKETQYF. The CDR3 DNA reads TGTGCCAGCAGTCGACTAGCGGCGAAAGAGACCCAGTACTTC.